These 23 T cell receptor beta chains share one sample of origin, sequenced in a study of blood T cell repertoires in COVID-19. Sequencing used immunoSEQ multiplex PCR; TCRdb keeps in-frame clones, though not all of them. The data hold under 250,000 clones, with about four fifths observed a single time. Sequences were obtained from peripheral blood. These receptors originate from a woman older than 75 with acute or convalescent COVID-19.

V usage is TRBV28 and J usage is TRBJ1-2; 10 nucleotides match TRBD1. Germline V gives CDR1 MDHEN, CDR2 SYDVKM. There are 14 residues in the CDR3. Trimming cost V 8 bases and J 6 bases; bases outside gene matches: 9. CDR3 coding DNA: TGTGCCAGCCGTGCGCCGGGACAGGGGAATGGCTACACCTTC. Its translation: CASRAPGQGNGYTF.

CDR3 bases: TGTGCCAGCTCACTCCTCGGACAGGTCGGGGAGACCCAGTACTTC. It yields the protein CASSLLGQVGETQYF. The V call is TRBV18, the J call TRBJ2-5, with 7 bases identical to TRBD1. The CDR3 covers 15 residues. Losses at the gene ends were 4 bases for V and 5 bases for J; bases not matched to a gene: 10. Germline assignment: CDR1 KGHSH and CDR2 LQKENI.

The chain carries TRBV7-2 and TRBJ2-5; 7 bases map to TRBD1. Germline V lookup: CDR1 SGHTA, CDR2 FQGNSA. The CDR3 contains 15 residues. The junction had 7 bases not matched to a gene; V was cut back by 6 bases and J by 0 bases. The CDR3 region has the DNA TGTGCCAGCAGGCTGGGACAGATGTACCAAGAGACCCAGTACTTC. Translation: CASRLGQMYQETQYF.

The rearrangement joins TRBV9 to TRBJ1-4; D remains unclear. The ends were cut back, 3 bases at V and 7 bases at J, with 13 bases in the middle. The CDR3 is made up of 14 amino acids. Germline V gene data show CDR1 as SGDLS and CDR2 as YYNGEE. The CDR3 protein is CASSATMESEKLFF. The DNA for the CDR3 is TGTGCCAGCAGCGCCACAATGGAGAGTGAAAAACTGTTTTTT.

V is TRBV7-2 and J is TRBJ1-1; D gene ambiguous. The CDR3 is made up of 14 amino acids. Germline V CDR1 and CDR2: SGHTA, FQGNSA. The ends were cut back, 6 bases at V and 4 bases at J, with 15 bases in the middle. The CDR3 region has the DNA TGTGCCAGCAGAGAGGCAGTGCCTCTCACTGAAGCTTTCTTT. It is translated as CASREAVPLTEAFF.

The rearrangement links TRBV5-1 to TRBJ2-3; no clear D gene. The germline CDR1 and CDR2 sequences are SGHRS and YFSETQ. V was pared by 3 bases and J by 2 bases, with 7 bases between. The length of the CDR3 is 13 residues. CDR3 sequence (DNA): TGCGCCAGCAGCTCCCTCCTCACAGATACGCAGTATTTT. It specifies CASSSLLTDTQYF.

V gene TRBV28 combines with J gene TRBJ2-1; TRBD1 agrees at 8 bases. J lost 3 bases, V lost 6 bases, and 10 bases had no gene match. The CDR3 length is 16 residues. Germline CDR1 MDHEN, CDR2 SYDVKM. The CDR3 region has the DNA TGTGCCAGCAGACTCTTATGGACAGGGAGCTACAATGAGCAGTTCTTC. It specifies CASRLLWTGSYNEQFF.

This chain joins TRBV19 and TRBJ1-4, with D possibly being TRBD1 (6 bases). The ends were cut back, 7 bases at V and 13 bases at J, with 19 bases in the middle. Germline CDR1 and CDR2: LNHDA and SQIVND (reference sequence). This CDR3 comprises 13 residues. The CDR3 nucleotides read TGTGCCAGTAACGAAGCAGGGGCGTTCGGACTGTTTTTT. This translates into CASNEAGAFGLFF.

The V gene is TRBV6-1, the J gene TRBJ1-1, with TRBD1 as a possible D gene (5 bases). The CDR3 covers 15 residues. V lost 2 bases and J lost 5, with 15 bases in between. CDR1 and CDR2 from the germline V gene are MNHNS and SASEGT. The CDR3 coding sequence is TGTGCCAGCAGTGAACAGCCAGGGCTTGGGACTGAAGCTTTCTTT. Residues: CASSEQPGLGTEAFF.

This chain uses TRBV3-1 (or the pseudogene TRBV3-2) with TRBJ2-7; 10 positions agree with TRBD1. The germline V gene has CDR1 LGHDT and CDR2 YNNKEL (reference sequence). The CDR3 sequence is 16 residues long. V dropped 1 base and J dropped 3; count of bases not matched to a gene: 6. The CDR3 DNA reads as TGTGCCAGCAGCCAAGGATTTGGGACAGGGGTCTACGAGCAGTACTTC. Translating it yields CASSQGFGTGVYEQYF.

This clone was detected many times. The chain joins TRBV15 to TRBJ1-4, with TRBD1 identical over 7 bases. Germline assignment: CDR1 LNHNV and CDR2 YYDKDF (reference sequence). The CDR3 sequence is 15 residues long. Germline trimming cut 0 bases from V and 5 bases from J; bases unmatched to any gene: 3. The CDR3 DNA reads as TGTGCCACCAGCAGAGAGGGCAGGGGGAATGAAAAACTGTTTTTT. It yields the protein CATSREGRGNEKLFF.

The chain combines TRBV2 with TRBJ2-7; 7 positions agree with TRBD1. J lost 0 bases, V lost 6 bases, and 5 bases had no gene match. The CDR3 runs 14 residues. The germline V gene has CDR1 SNHLY and CDR2 FYNNEI. In DNA, the CDR3 is TGTGCCAGCAGCTACAGGGGTTCCTCCTACGAGCAGTACTTC. As protein: CASSYRGSSYEQYF.

The chain employs TRBV30 and TRBJ2-7; 11 bases are a match to TRBD2. There are 15 residues in the CDR3. V trimming: 1 base; J trimming: 4 bases; junction bases outside the gene matches: 6. Germline assignment: CDR1 GTSNPN and CDR2 SVGIG (reference sequence). The CDR3: CAWSARLAGLYEQYF. The CDR3 coding sequence is TGTGCCTGGAGTGCACGACTAGCGGGATTATACGAGCAGTACTTC.

The rearrangement joins TRBV6-5 to TRBJ2-5, with 9 bases fitting TRBD1. There are 13 residues in the CDR3. Trimming took 6 bases from V and 3 from J; bases not matched to a gene: 2. Looked up from germline, CDR1 is MNHEY and CDR2 is SVGAGI. The CDR3 bases are TGTGCCAGCAGGAGGGACAGGGAAGAGACCCAGTACTTC. Its translation is CASRRDREETQYF.

The V gene is TRBV3-1 (or the pseudogene TRBV3-2), the J gene TRBJ2-1; 14 nucleotides match TRBD2. CDR1 LGHDT and CDR2 YNNKEL come from the germline V gene (reference sequence). The CDR3 is 17 residues long. V lost 3 bases to trimming and J lost 5 bases; unmatched junction nucleotides: 6. For the CDR3, the DNA is TGTGCCAGCAGCCAGGGACTAGCGGGGGCCGATCACAATGAGCAGTTCTTC. This codes for CASSQGLAGADHNEQFF.

The chain joins TRBV30 to TRBJ1-1; 11 bases are a match to TRBD1. The CDR3 is 15 amino acids. Looked up from germline, CDR1 is GTSNPN and CDR2 is SVGIG (reference sequence). V shed 5 bases, J shed 3 bases, and the junction held 8 bases outside the gene matches. DNA of the CDR3: TGTGCCTGGGTAAGGACAGGGGGCGGTCACACTGAAGCTTTCTTT. It yields the protein CAWVRTGGGHTEAFF.

This rearrangement joins TRBV29-1 to TRBJ1-1, with D possibly TRBD1 on 6 matching bases. The germline V and J ends were trimmed by 4 bases and 2 bases, with 14 bases remaining between them. CDR3 size: 14 residues. Germline CDR1 is SQVTM and CDR2 is ANQGSEA. CDR3 protein: CSVGTGGPNTEAFF. In nucleotides, the CDR3 is TGCAGCGTTGGTACGGGGGGCCCCAACACTGAAGCTTTCTTT.

This chain links TRBV24-1 with TRBJ1-5, with no clear D. Trimming removed 8 bases at V and 9 bases at J, with 16 bases between. The germline V gene encodes CDR1 KGHDR and CDR2 SFDVKD. The CDR3 has 13 amino acids. The CDR3 loop is CATTSEVGGPQHF. CDR3 in DNA: TGTGCCACCACCTCCGAGGTTGGCGGGCCCCAGCATTTT.

In regard to this clone: The sample has other DNA sequences that encode this CDR3 too. The chain couples TRBV2 to TRBJ2-3, with 7 bases matching TRBD1. The length of the CDR3 is 15 residues. V shed 1 base and J 1 base; nucleotides not matched to a gene: 2. In germline, CDR1 is SNHLY, CDR2 FYNNEI. The CDR3 here is CASSEVGQGTDTQYF. Here the CDR3 DNA reads TGTGCCAGCAGTGAAGTTGGACAGGGCACAGATACGCAGTATTTT. The full variable domain, its missing parts supplied by reference TRBV2 and TRBJ2-3, is EPEVTQTPSHQVTQMGQEVILRCVPISNHLYFYWYRQILGQKVEFLVSFYNNEISEKSEIFDDQFSVERPDGSNFTLKIRSTKLEDSAMYFCASSEVGQGTDTQYFGPGTRLTVL.

This chain joins TRBV5-1 and TRBJ1-1; D is uncertain. The CDR3 is 14 amino acids. The ends were cut back, 2 bases at V and 0 bases at J, with 8 bases in the middle. Germline V gives CDR1 SGHRS, CDR2 YFSETQ. The CDR3 bases are TGCGCCAGCAGCTTTAGCAACATGAACACTGAAGCTTTCTTT. This gives the protein CASSFSNMNTEAFF.

V is TRBV19 and J is TRBJ1-3; 7 bases are a match to TRBD1. Unmatched junction bases numbered 11, after V lost 3 bases and J lost 0 bases. This CDR3 region has 18 residues. Germline CDR1 LNHDA, CDR2 SQIVND (reference sequence). CDR3 sequence: CASSMGTIGTASGNTIYF. In DNA, the CDR3 is TGTGCCAGTAGTATGGGAACGATCGGGACAGCCTCTGGAAACACCATATATTTT.

The chain uses TRBV7-6 and TRBJ2-1; the match to TRBD2 covers 10 bases. This CDR3 spans 13 amino acids. Unmatched junction bases numbered 7, after V lost 2 bases and J lost 15 bases. The V gene's germline CDR1 is SGHVS and CDR2 FNYEAQ. CDR3 amino acids: CASSLTLTSGVFF. The CDR3 nucleotides read TGTGCCAGCAGCTTAACCCTTACTAGCGGGGTGTTCTTC.

This clone occurred once. CDR3 sequence reads: CAISRQRNQPQHF. In DNA form, the CDR3 reads TGTGCCATCAGCAGACAGAGAAATCAGCCCCAGCATTTT. The V gene is TRBV10-3, the J gene TRBJ1-5; a possible D gene is TRBD1 (5 bases). Trimming pared 6 bases from V and 4 bases from J, leaving 10 bases between. Per the germline V gene, CDR1 is ENHRY and CDR2 is SYGVKD. The CDR3 covers 13 residues.